The 14 T cell receptor beta chains below come from one sample, sequenced in a study of blood T cell repertoires in COVID-19. Assay used: immunoSEQ multiplex PCR; TCRdb lists only in-frame clones, some missing. The data contain some 270,000 clones, 75% to 90% of them seen just once; the ten biggest clones take up 1.5% to 2%. Sequencing was carried out using PBMCs or T cells enriched from blood (not recorded which). All receptors come from a woman aged 40 to 55 who had recovered from COVID-19.

The V and J genes are TRBV30 and TRBJ2-1; possible D gene TRBD1, 6 bases. Trimming took off 2 bases at V and 1 base at J, with 12 bases between the two ends. Germline V gene sequence: CDR1 GTSNPN, CDR2 SVGIG (reference sequence). The CDR3 is 15 residues long. CDR3 amino acids: CAWSLGGPSYNEQFF. The CDR3 DNA sequence: TGTGCCTGGAGTCTAGGGGGACCGTCCTACAATGAGCAGTTCTTC.

The chain recombines TRBV19 with TRBJ1-5, with D unresolved. The length of the CDR3 is 14 residues. Germline CDR1 LNHDA, CDR2 SQIVND (reference sequence). Trimming stripped 6 bases from V and 0 bases from J, with 9 bases between. The CDR3 nucleotides read TGTGCCAGTAGCGACTGGTATAGCAATCAGCCCCAGCATTTT. Translating it yields CASSDWYSNQPQHF.

This clone has a single count. V usage is TRBV27 and J usage is TRBJ1-6, with D uncertain. Germline-derived CDR1 and CDR2 are MNHEY and SMNVEV (reference sequence). This CDR3 has 16 residues. V gave up 4 bases and J gave up 2 bases, with 12 bases separating them. The CDR3 here is CASSSREQAYNSPLHF. For the CDR3, the DNA is TGTGCCAGCAGTTCAAGAGAGCAGGCCTATAATTCACCCCTCCACTTT.

This rearrangement joins TRBV3-1 (or the pseudogene TRBV3-2) to TRBJ1-5; D remains unclear. V lost 2 bases and J 6 bases, leaving 14 bases between the germline ends. The CDR3 is 15 amino acids. Per germline, CDR1 LGHDT and CDR2 YNNKEL (reference sequence). CDR3 DNA: TGTGCCAGCAGCCAAAGGCCCATGGAGGGTCAGCCCCAGCATTTT. Translation gives CASSQRPMEGQPQHF.

The V and J genes are TRBV7-9 and TRBJ2-7; 8 bases align to TRBD1. The CDR3 consists of 12 residues. J gave up 10 bases and V 2 bases, and 4 bases lay outside the gene matches. Germline V gives CDR1 SEHNR, CDR2 FQNEAQ (reference sequence). The CDR3 loop is CASSLTGQGQYF. The CDR3 DNA is TGTGCCAGCAGCTTAACTGGACAGGGTCAGTACTTC. Combining the CDR3 with reference TRBV7-9 and TRBJ2-7 gives the whole variable domain DTGVSQNPRHKITKRGQNVTFRCDPISEHNRLYWYRQTLGQGPEFLTYFQNEAQLEKSRLLSDRFSAERPKGSFSTLEIQRTEQGDSAMYLCASSLTGQGQYFGPGTRLTVT.

The rearrangement joins TRBV30 to TRBJ2-1; 9 nucleotides agree with TRBD2. The ends lost 4 bases at V and 8 bases at J; junction bases unmatched: 6. This CDR3 is built from 13 residues. The germline V gene has CDR1 GTSNPN and CDR2 SVGIG (reference sequence). The CDR3 is CAWNPGLADEQFF. The DNA of the CDR3 is TGTGCCTGGAACCCGGGACTAGCTGATGAGCAGTTCTTC.

V is TRBV7-8 and J is TRBJ2-3, with no clear D. This CDR3 contains 16 residues. Germline V gene sequence: CDR1 SGHVS, CDR2 FQNEAQ. V gave up 5 bases and J gave up 1 base, with 16 bases separating them. CDR3 residues: CASSPSLSPGTDTQYF. The CDR3 DNA is TGTGCCAGCAGCCCAAGCCTCTCCCCGGGCACAGATACGCAGTATTTT.

Turning to this clone: This same CDR3 is encoded by further DNA sequences in the sample. V gene TRBV6-5 combines with J gene TRBJ1-1; D is perhaps TRBD1 (6 bases). Germline V lookup: CDR1 MNHEY, CDR2 SVGAGI. The CDR3 has 13 residues. Trimming left V 6 bases short and J 1 base short, with 9 bases between. CDR3 protein: CASRKDRNTEAFF. The CDR3 coding sequence is TGTGCCAGCAGGAAGGACAGGAACACTGAAGCTTTCTTT.

The rearrangement links TRBV30 to TRBJ1-2, with a possible D match to TRBD1 (5 bases). Germline CDR1 is GTSNPN and CDR2 is SVGIG (reference sequence). This CDR3 region has 15 residues. CDR3 sequence: CGSRRLRTSLYSYTF. The DNA of the CDR3 is TGTGGCAGCAGAAGATTGCGGACAAGCCTATATAGCTACACCTTC. The complete variable domain, with remaining parts taken from reference TRBV30 and TRBJ1-2, reads SQTIHQWPATLVQPVGSPLSLECTVEGTSNPNLYWYRQAAGRGLQLLFYSVGIGQISSEVPQNLSASRPQDRQFILSSKKLLLSDSGFYLCGSRRLRTSLYSYTFGSGTRLTVV.

V and J are TRBV4-1 and TRBJ2-5; 11 bases line up with TRBD2. The ends lost 2 bases at V and 5 bases at J; junction bases unmatched: 4. The length of the CDR3 is 15 residues. Germline lookup yields CDR1 MGHRA and CDR2 YSYEKL. CDR3 region: CASSQSASGGETQYF. The CDR3 DNA is TGCGCCAGCAGCCAATCGGCTAGCGGGGGGGAGACCCAGTACTTC.

This chain links TRBV20-1 with TRBJ1-4; weak D call: TRBD1 (5 bases). With 6 bases removed from V and 10 bases from J, the gap between germline ends came to 15 bases. The length of the CDR3 is 12 residues. The germline CDR1 and CDR2 sequences are DFQATT and SNEGSKA (reference sequence). The CDR3 DNA sequence: TGCAGTGCAAGTGGGGCAGGTCGAAAACTGTTTTTT. It encodes CSASGAGRKLFF.

This clone was seen just once. The V gene is TRBV7-2, the J gene TRBJ2-3; 9 nucleotides align to TRBD1. From germline, CDR1 is SGHTA and CDR2 FQGNSA. J gave up 4 bases and V 6 bases, and 14 bases lay outside the gene matches. The CDR3 extends over 17 amino acids. CDR3 protein: CASSLLLQGAGADTQYF. The CDR3 bases are TGTGCCAGCAGTTTACTCTTACAGGGGGCAGGCGCAGATACGCAGTATTTT.

This clone was counted a few times. V and J are TRBV7-9 and TRBJ2-1, with 7 bases lining up with TRBD2. The V segment lost 6 bases and the J segment 7 bases; nucleotides outside the gene matches: 9. CDR1 and CDR2 from the germline V gene are SEHNR and FQNEAQ (reference sequence). The CDR3 totals 14 residues. The CDR3 protein is CASSLAVLRNEQFF. The CDR3 nucleotides are TGTGCCAGCAGTCTAGCGGTTTTAAGGAATGAGCAGTTCTTC.

The chain combines TRBV30 with TRBJ1-6; D gene ambiguous. Germline CDR1 and CDR2: GTSNPN and SVGIG (reference sequence). The ends were cut back, 3 bases at V and 4 bases at J, with 7 bases in the middle. The length of the CDR3 is 13 residues. CDR3 loop: CAWSPFYNSPLHF. Here the CDR3 DNA reads TGTGCCTGGAGCCCCTTTTATAATTCACCCCTCCACTTT.